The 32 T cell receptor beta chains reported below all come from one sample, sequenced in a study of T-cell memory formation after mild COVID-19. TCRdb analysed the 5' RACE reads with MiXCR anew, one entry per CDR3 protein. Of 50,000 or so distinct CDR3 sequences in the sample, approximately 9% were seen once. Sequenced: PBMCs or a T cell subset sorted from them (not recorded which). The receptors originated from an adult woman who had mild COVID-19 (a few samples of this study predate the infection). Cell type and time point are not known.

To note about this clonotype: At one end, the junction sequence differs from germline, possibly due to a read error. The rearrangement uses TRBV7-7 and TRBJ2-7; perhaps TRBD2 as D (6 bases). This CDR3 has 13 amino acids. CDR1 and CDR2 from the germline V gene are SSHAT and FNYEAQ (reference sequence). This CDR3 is CASSPRGTREQYF. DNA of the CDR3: TGTGCTAGCAGCCCCCGGGGGACGCGCGAGCAGTACTTC.

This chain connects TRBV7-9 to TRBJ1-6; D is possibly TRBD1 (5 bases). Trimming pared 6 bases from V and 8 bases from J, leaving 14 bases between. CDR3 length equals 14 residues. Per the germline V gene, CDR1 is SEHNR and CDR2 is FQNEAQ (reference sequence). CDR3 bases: TGTGCCAGCAGTCGCCGGGACGGGGATTCACCCCTCCACTTT. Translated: CASSRRDGDSPLHF. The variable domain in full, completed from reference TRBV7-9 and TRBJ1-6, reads DTGVSQNPRHKITKRGQNVTFRCDPISEHNRLYWYRQTLGQGPEFLTYFQNEAQLEKSRLLSDRFSAERPKGSFSTLEIQRTEQGDSAMYLCASSRRDGDSPLHFGNGTRLTVT.

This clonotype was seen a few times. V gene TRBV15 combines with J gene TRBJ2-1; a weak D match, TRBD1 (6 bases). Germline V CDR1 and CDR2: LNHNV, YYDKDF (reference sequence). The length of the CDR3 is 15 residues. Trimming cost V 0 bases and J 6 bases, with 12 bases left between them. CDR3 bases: TGTGCCACCAGCAGAGATAACAGGGTCTTCAATGAGCAGTTCTTC. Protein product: CATSRDNRVFNEQFF.

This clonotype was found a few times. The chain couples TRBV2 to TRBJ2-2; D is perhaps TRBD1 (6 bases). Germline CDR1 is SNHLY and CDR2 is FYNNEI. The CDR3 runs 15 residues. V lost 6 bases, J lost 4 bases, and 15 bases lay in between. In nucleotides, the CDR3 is TGTGCCAGCAGCATACAGGGTTTGGTCACCGGGGAGCTGTTTTTT. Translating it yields CASSIQGLVTGELFF.

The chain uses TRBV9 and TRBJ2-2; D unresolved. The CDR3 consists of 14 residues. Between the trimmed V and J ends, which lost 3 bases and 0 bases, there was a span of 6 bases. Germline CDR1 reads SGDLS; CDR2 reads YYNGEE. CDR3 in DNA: TGTGCCAGCAGCGCGGAGTCGAACACCGGGGAGCTGTTTTTT. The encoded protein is CASSAESNTGELFF.

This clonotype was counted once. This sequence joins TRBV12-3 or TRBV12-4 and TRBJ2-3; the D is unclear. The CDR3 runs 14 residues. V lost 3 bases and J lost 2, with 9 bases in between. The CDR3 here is CASSFRLLTDTQYF. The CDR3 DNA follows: TGTGCCAGCAGTTTCCGACTTCTCACAGATACGCAGTATTTT.

In nucleotides, the CDR3 is TGTGCCAGCAGCGTAGGATTGGGATCGGTAGAGCAGTTCTTC. Translation: CASSVGLGSVEQFF. This chain links TRBV9 with TRBJ2-1, with D uncertain. CDR3 length equals 14 residues. The ends were cut back, 0 bases at V and 10 bases at J, with 14 bases in the middle. CDR1 is SGDLS and CDR2 is YYNGEE in the germline V gene.

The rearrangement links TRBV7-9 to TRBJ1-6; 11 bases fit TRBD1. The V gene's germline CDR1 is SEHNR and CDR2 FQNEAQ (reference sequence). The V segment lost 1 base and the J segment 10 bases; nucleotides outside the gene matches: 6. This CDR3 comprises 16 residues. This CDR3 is CASSLDTGTGGSPLHF. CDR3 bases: TGTGCCAGCAGCTTAGATACCGGGACAGGGGGATCACCCCTCCACTTT. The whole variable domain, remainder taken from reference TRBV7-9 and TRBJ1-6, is DTGVSQNPRHKITKRGQNVTFRCDPISEHNRLYWYRQTLGQGPEFLTYFQNEAQLEKSRLLSDRFSAERPKGSFSTLEIQRTEQGDSAMYLCASSLDTGTGGSPLHFGNGTRLTVT.

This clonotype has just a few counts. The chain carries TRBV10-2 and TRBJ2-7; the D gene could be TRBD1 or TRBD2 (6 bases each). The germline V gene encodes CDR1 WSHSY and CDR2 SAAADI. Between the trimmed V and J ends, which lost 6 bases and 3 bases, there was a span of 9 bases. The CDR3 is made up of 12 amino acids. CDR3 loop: CASSGGLYEQYF. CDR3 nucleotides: TGCGCCAGCAGCGGGGGCCTCTACGAGCAGTACTTC.

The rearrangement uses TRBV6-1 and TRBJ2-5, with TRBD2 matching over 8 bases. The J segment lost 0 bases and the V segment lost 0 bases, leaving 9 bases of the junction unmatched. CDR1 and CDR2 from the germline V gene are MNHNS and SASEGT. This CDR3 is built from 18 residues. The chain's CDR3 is CASSEARWAGGNQETQYF. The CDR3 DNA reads TGTGCCAGCAGTGAAGCGCGTTGGGCGGGAGGAAACCAAGAGACCCAGTACTTC.

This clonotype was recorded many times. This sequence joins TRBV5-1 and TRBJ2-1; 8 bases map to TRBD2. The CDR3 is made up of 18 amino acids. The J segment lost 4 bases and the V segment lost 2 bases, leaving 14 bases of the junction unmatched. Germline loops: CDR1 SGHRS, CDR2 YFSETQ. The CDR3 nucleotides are TGCGCCAGCAGCTTCTACTCAGCGGGAGCGTCGGTGTACAATGAGCAGTTCTTC. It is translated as CASSFYSAGASVYNEQFF. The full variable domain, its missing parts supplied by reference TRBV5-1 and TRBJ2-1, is KAGVTQTPRYLIKTRGQQVTLSCSPISGHRSVSWYQQTPGQGLQFLFEYFSETQRNKGNFPGRFSGRQFSNSRSEMNVSTLELGDSALYLCASSFYSAGASVYNEQFFGPGTRLTVL.

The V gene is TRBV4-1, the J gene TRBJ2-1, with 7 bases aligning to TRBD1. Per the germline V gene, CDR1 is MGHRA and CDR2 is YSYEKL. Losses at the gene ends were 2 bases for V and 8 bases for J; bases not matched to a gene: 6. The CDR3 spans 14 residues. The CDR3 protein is CASSQRQGRDEQFF. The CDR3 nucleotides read TGCGCCAGCAGCCAACGACAGGGCAGGGATGAGCAGTTCTTC.

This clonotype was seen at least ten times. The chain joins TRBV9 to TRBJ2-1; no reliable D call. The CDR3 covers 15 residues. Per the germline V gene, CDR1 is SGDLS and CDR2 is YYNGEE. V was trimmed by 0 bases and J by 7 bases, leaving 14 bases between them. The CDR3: CASSVGVRTENEQFF. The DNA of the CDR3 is TGTGCCAGCAGCGTAGGGGTACGAACGGAGAATGAGCAGTTCTTC.

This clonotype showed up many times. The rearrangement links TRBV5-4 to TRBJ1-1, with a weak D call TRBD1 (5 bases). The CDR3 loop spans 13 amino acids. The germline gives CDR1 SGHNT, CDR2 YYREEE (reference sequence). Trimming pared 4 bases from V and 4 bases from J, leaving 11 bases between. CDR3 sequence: CASSRTIGTEAFF. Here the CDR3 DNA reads TGTGCCAGCAGCAGGACAATCGGCACTGAAGCTTTCTTT. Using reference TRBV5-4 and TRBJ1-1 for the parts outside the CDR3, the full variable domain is ETGVTQSPTHLIKTRGQQVTLRCSSQSGHNTVSWYQQALGQGPQFIFQYYREEENGRGNFPPRFSGLQFPNYSSELNVNALELDDSALYLCASSRTIGTEAFFGQGTRLTVV.

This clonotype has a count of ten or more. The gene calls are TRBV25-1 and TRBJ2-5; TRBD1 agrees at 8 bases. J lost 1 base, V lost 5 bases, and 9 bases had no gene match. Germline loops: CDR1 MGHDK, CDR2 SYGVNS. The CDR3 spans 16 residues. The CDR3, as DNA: TGTGCCAGCAGTCCGCTCGGACAGGGTATCCAAGAGACCCAGTACTTC. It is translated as CASSPLGQGIQETQYF.

The CDR3: CASSFTSSGRARNIQYF. CDR3 sequence (DNA): TGTGCCAGCAGCTTCACTTCTAGCGGGAGGGCTAGAAACATTCAGTACTTC. The V and J genes are TRBV7-6 and TRBJ2-4; 12 nucleotides match TRBD2. The germline gives CDR1 SGHVS, CDR2 FNYEAQ. After removal of 3 bases from V and 6 bases from J, the junction contained 9 bases not matched to a gene. The CDR3 has 17 residues.

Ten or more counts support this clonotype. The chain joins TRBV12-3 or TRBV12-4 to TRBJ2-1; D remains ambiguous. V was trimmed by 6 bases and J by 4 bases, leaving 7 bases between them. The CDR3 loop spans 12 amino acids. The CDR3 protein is CASSPNYNEQFF. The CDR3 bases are TGTGCCAGCAGCCCTAATTACAATGAGCAGTTCTTC.

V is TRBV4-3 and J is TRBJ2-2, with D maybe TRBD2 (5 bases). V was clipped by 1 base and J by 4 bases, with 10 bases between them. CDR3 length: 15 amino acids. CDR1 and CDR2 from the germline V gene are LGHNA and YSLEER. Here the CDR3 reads CASSQAGSITGELFF. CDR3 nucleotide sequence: TGCGCCAGCAGCCAAGCGGGGAGTATCACCGGGGAGCTGTTTTTT.

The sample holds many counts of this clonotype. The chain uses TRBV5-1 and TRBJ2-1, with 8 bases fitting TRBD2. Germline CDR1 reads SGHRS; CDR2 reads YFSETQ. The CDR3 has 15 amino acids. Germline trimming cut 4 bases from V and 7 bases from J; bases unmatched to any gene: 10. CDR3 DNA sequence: TGCGCCAGCAGCGTTCGGGAGGGCCTATCGAATGAGCAGTTCTTC. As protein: CASSVREGLSNEQFF. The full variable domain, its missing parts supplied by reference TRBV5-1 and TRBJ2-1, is KAGVTQTPRYLIKTRGQQVTLSCSPISGHRSVSWYQQTPGQGLQFLFEYFSETQRNKGNFPGRFSGRQFSNSRSEMNVSTLELGDSALYLCASSVREGLSNEQFFGPGTRLTVL.

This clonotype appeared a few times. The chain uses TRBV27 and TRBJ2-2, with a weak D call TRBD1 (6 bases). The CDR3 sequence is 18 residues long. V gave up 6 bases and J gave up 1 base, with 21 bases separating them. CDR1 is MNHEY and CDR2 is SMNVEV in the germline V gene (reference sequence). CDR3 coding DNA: TGTGCCAGCAGCAAAACCCTGATCGGACAGTTGAACACCGGGGAGCTGTTTTTT. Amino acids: CASSKTLIGQLNTGELFF.

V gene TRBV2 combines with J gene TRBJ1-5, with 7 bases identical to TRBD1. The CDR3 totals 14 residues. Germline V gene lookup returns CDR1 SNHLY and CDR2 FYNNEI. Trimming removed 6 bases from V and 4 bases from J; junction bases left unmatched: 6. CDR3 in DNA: TGTGCCAGCAGAGGGACAGAAGGAAATCAGCCCCAGCATTTT. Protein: CASRGTEGNQPQHF.

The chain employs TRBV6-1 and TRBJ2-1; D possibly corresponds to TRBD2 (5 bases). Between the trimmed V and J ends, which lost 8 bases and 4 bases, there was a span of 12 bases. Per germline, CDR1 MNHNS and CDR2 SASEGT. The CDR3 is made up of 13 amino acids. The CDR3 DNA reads TGTGCCAGCGGACTCGGCCTATACAATGAGCAGTTCTTC. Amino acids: CASGLGLYNEQFF.

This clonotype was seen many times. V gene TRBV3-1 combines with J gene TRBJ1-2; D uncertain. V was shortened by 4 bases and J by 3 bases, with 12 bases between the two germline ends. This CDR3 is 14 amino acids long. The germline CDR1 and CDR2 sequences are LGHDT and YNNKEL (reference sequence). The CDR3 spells CASSPRPTDYGYTF. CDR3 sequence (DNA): TGTGCCAGCAGCCCACGCCCCACCGACTATGGCTACACCTTC.

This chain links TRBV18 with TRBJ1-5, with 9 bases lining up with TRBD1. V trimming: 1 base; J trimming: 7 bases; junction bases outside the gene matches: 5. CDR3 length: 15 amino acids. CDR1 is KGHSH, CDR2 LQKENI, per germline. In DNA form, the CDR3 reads TGTGCCAGCTCACCACGAACAGGGGGCGAGCAGCCCCAGCATTTT. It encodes CASSPRTGGEQPQHF.

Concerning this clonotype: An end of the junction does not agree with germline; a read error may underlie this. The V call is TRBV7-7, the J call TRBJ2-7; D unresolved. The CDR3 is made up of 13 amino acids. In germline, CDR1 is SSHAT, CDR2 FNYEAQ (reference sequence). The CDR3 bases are TGTGCTAGCAGCTTTGGACCTTCCTACGAGCAGTACTTC. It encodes CASSFGPSYEQYF.

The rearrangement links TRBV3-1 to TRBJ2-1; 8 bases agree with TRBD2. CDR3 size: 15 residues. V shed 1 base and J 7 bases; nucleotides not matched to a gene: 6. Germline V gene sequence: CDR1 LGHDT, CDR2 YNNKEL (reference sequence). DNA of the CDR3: TGTGCCAGCAGCCAAGTACCGGGAGGGCCGAATGAGCAGTTCTTC. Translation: CASSQVPGGPNEQFF.

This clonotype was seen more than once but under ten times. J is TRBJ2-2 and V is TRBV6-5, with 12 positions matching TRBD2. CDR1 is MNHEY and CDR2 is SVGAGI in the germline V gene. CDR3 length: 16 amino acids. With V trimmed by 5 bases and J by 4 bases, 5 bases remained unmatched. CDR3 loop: CASSRLAGAGTGELFF. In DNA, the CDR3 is TGTGCCAGCAGTAGACTAGCGGGAGCGGGCACCGGGGAGCTGTTTTTT.

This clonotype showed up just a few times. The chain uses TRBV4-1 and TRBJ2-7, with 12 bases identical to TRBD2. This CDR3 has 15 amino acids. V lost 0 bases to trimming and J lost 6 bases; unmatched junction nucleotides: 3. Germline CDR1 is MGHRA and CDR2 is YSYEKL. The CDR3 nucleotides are TGCGCCAGCAGCCAAGAGCCGGGACTAGCGGGCGAGCAGTACTTC. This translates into CASSQEPGLAGEQYF.

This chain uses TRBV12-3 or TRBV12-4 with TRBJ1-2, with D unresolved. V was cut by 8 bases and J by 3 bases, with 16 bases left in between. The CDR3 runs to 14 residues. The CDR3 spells CASAADVNYYGYTF. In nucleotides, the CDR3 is TGTGCCAGCGCCGCGGACGTAAATTACTATGGCTACACCTTC.

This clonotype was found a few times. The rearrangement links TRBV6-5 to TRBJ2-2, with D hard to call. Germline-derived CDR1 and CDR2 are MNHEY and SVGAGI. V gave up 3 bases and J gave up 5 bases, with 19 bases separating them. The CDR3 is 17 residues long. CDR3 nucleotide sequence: TGTGCCAGCAGTTATCACTACCCGAGTGTCGGGACCGGGGAGCTGTTTTTT. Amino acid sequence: CASSYHYPSVGTGELFF.

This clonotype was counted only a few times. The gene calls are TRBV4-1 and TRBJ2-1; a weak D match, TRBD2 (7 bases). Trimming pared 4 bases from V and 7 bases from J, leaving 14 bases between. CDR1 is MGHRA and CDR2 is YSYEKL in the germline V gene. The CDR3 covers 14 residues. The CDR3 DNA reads TGCGCCAGCAGCCGGGGGGGGCGGATGAATGAGCAGTTCTTC. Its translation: CASSRGGRMNEQFF.

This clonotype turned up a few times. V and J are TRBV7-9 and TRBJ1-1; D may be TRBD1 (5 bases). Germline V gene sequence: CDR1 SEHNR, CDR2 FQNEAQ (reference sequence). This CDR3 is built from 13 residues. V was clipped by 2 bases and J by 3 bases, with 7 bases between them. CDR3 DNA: TGTGCCAGCAGCTTAACCAGGGACACTGAAGCTTTCTTT. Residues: CASSLTRDTEAFF.